This section outlines one T cell receptor beta chain sequence together with its context. Its antigen is still unknown. Germline lookup yields CDR1 SSHAT and CDR2 FNYEAQ (reference sequence). Deletions cut 5 bases from V and 2 bases from J, with 12 bases between. The CDR3 spans 15 residues. The data derive from a study of TIL therapy for anti-PD-1-resistant metastatic lung cancer. The overall study: Tumors carried a median about 1.4 non-synonymous mutations per megabase. Study observations and caveats: TIL clonotype persistence in blood showed no apparent association with response.

Specified time point: pre-treatment sample, taken before nivolumab and TIL therapy. The libraries were made with immunoSEQ v3. Assay: immunoSEQ multiplex PCR; the TCRdb copy retains only in-frame clones and omits some. In the table there are about 15,000 clones, about 84% of which are singletons. The chain combines TRBV7-7 with TRBJ2-2; possibly TRBD2 for D (5 bases). The receptor was isolated from a person aged 30 to 80 with non-small cell lung cancer. The starting material was blood, obtained at baseline. CDR3 loop: CASSPSGANTGELFF. The CDR3, as DNA: TGTGCCAGCAGCCCCAGCGGAGCTAACACCGGGGAGCTGTTTTTT. The full variable domain, in which reference TRBV7-7 and TRBJ2-2 provide the parts outside the CDR3, is GAGVSQSPRYKVTKRGQDVTLRCDPISSHATLYWYQQALGQGPEFLTYFNYEAQPDKSGLPSDRFSAERPEGSISTLTIQRTEQRDSAMYRCASSPSGANTGELFFGEGSRLTVL.